What follows are 32 T cell receptor beta chains derived from one specimen sequenced in a study of shared clonotypes between healthy human individuals. TCRdb's table, derived via immunoSEQ multiplex PCR, lists solely in-frame clones and lacks some. The sample yields about 1 million clones, about 70% seen once. Input material: memory CD4+ T cells sorted from blood. Regarding subset: CD45RA-negative fraction. Receptor source: a man aged 18 to 30 in good health.

V usage is TRBV9 and J usage is TRBJ2-2; tentatively, D is TRBD2 (5 bases). CDR1 and CDR2 (germline): SGDLS, YYNGEE. The CDR3 sequence is 14 residues long. V gave up 3 bases and J gave up 0 bases, with 6 bases separating them. The CDR3: CASSAEANTGELFF. For the CDR3, the DNA is TGTGCCAGCAGCGCGGAGGCGAACACCGGGGAGCTGTTTTTT.

The V gene is TRBV30, the J gene TRBJ2-7; TRBD1 matches 8 bases. Germline V gives CDR1 GTSNPN, CDR2 SVGIG (reference sequence). The CDR3 extends over 17 amino acids. V lost 2 bases to trimming and J lost 1 base; unmatched junction nucleotides: 13. The CDR3 sequence is CAWSIFLGQGSSYEQYF. CDR3 nucleotides: TGTGCCTGGAGTATATTTTTAGGACAGGGATCATCCTACGAGCAGTACTTC.

The chain couples TRBV29-1 to TRBJ1-1; no clear D. Germline V gene sequence: CDR1 SQVTM, CDR2 ANQGSEA. The CDR3 covers 10 residues. The V end was cut by 7 bases, the J end by 1 base, with 4 bases between. The CDR3 nucleotides read TGCAGCGGCAGGAACACTGAAGCTTTCTTT. Its translation is CSGRNTEAFF.

This clone has only a few counts. The rearrangement joins TRBV7-2 to TRBJ1-3; D is perhaps TRBD1 (6 bases). In germline, CDR1 is SGHTA, CDR2 FQGNSA. The CDR3 is made up of 15 amino acids. Trimming shortened V by 7 bases and J by 0 bases, and 13 bases separated the two germline ends. Here the CDR3 reads CASTPGAISGNTIYF. The CDR3 coding sequence is TGTGCCAGCACTCCGGGGGCTATCTCTGGAAACACCATATATTTT.

V and J are TRBV19 and TRBJ1-4; D is unclear. The V end was cut by 1 base, the J end by 7 bases, with 4 bases between. The V gene's germline CDR1 is LNHDA and CDR2 SQIVND (reference sequence). The CDR3 is made up of 12 amino acids. The CDR3 DNA follows: TGTGCCAGTAGTATAGCAAGTGAAAAACTGTTTTTT. This gives the protein CASSIASEKLFF.

The sample holds a few counts of this clone. The rearrangement joins TRBV18 to TRBJ1-1, with D unresolved. Germline lookup yields CDR1 KGHSH and CDR2 LQKENI. Trimming removed 6 bases from V and 1 base from J, with 9 bases in between. The CDR3 runs 13 residues. The CDR3 bases are TGTGCCAGCTCCCAAGACAAGAACACTGAAGCTTTCTTT. This gives the protein CASSQDKNTEAFF.

This clone appeared many times. This sequence joins TRBV29-1 and TRBJ2-1; D unclear. The V gene's germline CDR1 is SQVTM and CDR2 ANQGSEA. V was clipped by 7 bases and J by 6 bases, with 13 bases between them. There are 12 residues in the CDR3. The CDR3 is CSARGSSNEQFF. CDR3 sequence (DNA): TGCAGCGCCCGAGGTAGCAGCAATGAGCAGTTCTTC.

This chain uses TRBV11-2 with TRBJ1-2; D is perhaps TRBD1 (5 bases). Trimming cost V 2 bases and J 0 bases, with 10 bases left between them. CDR1 and CDR2 from the germline V gene are SGHAT and FQNNGV. The CDR3 spans 15 residues. For the CDR3, the DNA is TGTGCCAGCAGCTTAAAGGGGAGTCCTAACTATGGCTACACCTTC. It translates to CASSLKGSPNYGYTF.

On this clone: The sample holds other DNA sequences that translate to the same CDR3. J is TRBJ1-2 and V is TRBV5-4; TRBD1 aligns across 12 bases. J gave up 0 bases and V 3 bases, and 3 bases lay outside the gene matches. Germline V CDR1 and CDR2: SGHNT, YYREEE (reference sequence). The CDR3 is 16 amino acids. The CDR3 reads CASSSGQGASNYGYTF. DNA for the CDR3: TGTGCCAGCAGCTCGGGACAGGGGGCCTCTAACTATGGCTACACCTTC.

The chain couples TRBV10-3 to TRBJ2-7; D may be TRBD2 (5 bases). The CDR3 length is 15 residues. The germline V gene has CDR1 ENHRY and CDR2 SYGVKD. V lost 4 bases, J lost 0 bases, and 13 bases lay in between. The CDR3 loop is CAISGRDSSSYEQYF. The CDR3 nucleotides read TGTGCCATCAGTGGTCGGGATAGTAGCTCCTACGAGCAGTACTTC.

The V gene is TRBV5-1, the J gene TRBJ1-4; D ambiguous. The CDR3 contains 16 residues. CDR1 and CDR2 from the germline V gene are SGHRS and YFSETQ. V was pared by 4 bases and J by 10 bases, with 23 bases between. The CDR3, as DNA: TGCGCCAGCAGCCAAAACGAACGGTCCCAAGGTGGAAAACTGTTTTTT. Residues: CASSQNERSQGGKLFF.

This clone was seen a few times. The junction shows a germline mismatch at one end, possibly a read error. The chain has TRBV7-7 and TRBJ2-5; TRBD1 matches at 9 bases. Germline V gene data show CDR1 as SSHAT and CDR2 as FNYEAQ (reference sequence). The CDR3 consists of 17 residues. CDR3 amino acids: CASSLAGHRGRGETQYF. The CDR3 DNA follows: TGTGCTAGCAGCTTAGCAGGCCACAGGGGGCGCGGAGAGACCCAGTACTTC.

The chain employs TRBV7-6 and TRBJ2-2, with a tentative D call TRBD2 (5 bases). This CDR3 has 15 residues. In germline, CDR1 is SGHVS, CDR2 FNYEAQ. With 5 bases removed from V and 4 bases from J, the gap between germline ends came to 14 bases. The CDR3 sequence: CASSPMTIRTGELFF. The CDR3 DNA reads TGTGCCAGCAGCCCGATGACTATCCGCACCGGGGAGCTGTTTTTT.

The sample holds a few counts of this clone. The V call is TRBV28, the J call TRBJ2-1; a weak D match, TRBD1 (5 bases). The CDR3 length is 13 residues. Germline V CDR1 and CDR2: MDHEN, SYDVKM. Trimming removed 6 bases from V and 4 bases from J, with 10 bases in between. CDR3 in DNA: TGTGCCAGCAGCCGAGGACAATACAATGAGCAGTTCTTC. Protein product: CASSRGQYNEQFF.

This chain uses TRBV7-2 with TRBJ1-5; D is ambiguous. Trimming cost V 2 bases and J 2 bases, with 10 bases left between them. The CDR3 extends over 15 amino acids. In germline, CDR1 is SGHTA, CDR2 FQGNSA. CDR3 coding DNA: TGTGCCAGCAGCTTAATGTCAGATCGCAATCAGCCCCAGCATTTT. It codes for CASSLMSDRNQPQHF. The full variable domain, completed using reference TRBV7-2 and TRBJ1-5, is GAGVSQSPSNKVTEKGKDVELRCDPISGHTALYWYRQSLGQGLEFLIYFQGNSAPDKSGLPSDRFSAERTGGSVSTLTIQRTQQEDSAVYLCASSLMSDRNQPQHFGDGTRLSIL.

This sequence joins TRBV28 and TRBJ2-7; possibly TRBD2 for D (5 bases). CDR1 is MDHEN and CDR2 is SYDVKM in the germline V gene. The CDR3 is 14 amino acids. V was trimmed by 5 bases and J by 3 bases, leaving 14 bases between them. The CDR3 bases are TGTGCCAGCAGTGAATGGAGGAGCGACTACGAGCAGTACTTC. Encoded protein: CASSEWRSDYEQYF.

This clone appeared a few times. The sample carries other DNA sequences with the same CDR3. The chain couples TRBV10-1 to TRBJ2-3; D call uncertain. CDR1 and CDR2 from the germline V gene are WNHNN and SYGVQD (reference sequence). The CDR3 is made up of 13 amino acids. Trimming removed 3 bases from V and 2 bases from J, with 6 bases in between. The CDR3 protein is CASSDPSTDTQYF. The DNA of the CDR3 is TGCGCCAGCAGTGACCCTTCCACAGATACGCAGTATTTT.

A single count supports this clone. This sequence joins TRBV5-4 and TRBJ2-2; D is possibly TRBD2 (6 bases). The germline V and J ends were trimmed by 4 bases and 1 base, with 11 bases remaining between them. Germline-derived CDR1 and CDR2 are SGHNT and YYREEE (reference sequence). The CDR3 loop spans 15 amino acids. CDR3 loop: CASSMGLQNTGELFF. CDR3 nucleotide sequence: TGTGCCAGCAGCATGGGACTCCAGAACACCGGGGAGCTGTTTTTT.

The V and J genes are TRBV18 and TRBJ2-3; D gene uncertain. Germline CDR1 and CDR2: KGHSH and LQKENI. V shed 1 base and J shed 3 bases, with 14 bases lying between them. The CDR3 sequence is 16 residues long. CDR3 loop: CASSPRGGLTTDTQYF. The CDR3 DNA reads TGTGCCAGCTCACCACGGGGTGGGTTGACTACAGATACGCAGTATTTT.

V gene TRBV2 combines with J gene TRBJ2-1, with 10 bases lining up with TRBD2. The germline V gene encodes CDR1 SNHLY and CDR2 FYNNEI. Losses at the gene ends were 5 bases for V and 4 bases for J; bases not matched to a gene: 5. This CDR3 spans 15 amino acids. In DNA, the CDR3 is TGTGCCAGCAGTCGCGGACTAGCGGTTTACAATGAGCAGTTCTTC. This translates into CASSRGLAVYNEQFF.

This clone is a singleton in its sample. J is TRBJ2-1 and V is TRBV5-4; 8 nucleotides align to TRBD2. CDR3 length equals 14 residues. Trimming took 2 bases from V and 7 from J; bases not matched to a gene: 5. Germline V gives CDR1 SGHNT, CDR2 YYREEE (reference sequence). The CDR3 sequence: CASSFDGRGNEQFF. CDR3 nucleotides: TGTGCCAGCAGCTTTGACGGGAGGGGTAATGAGCAGTTCTTC.

This rearrangement joins TRBV7-9 to TRBJ2-7; D ambiguous. In germline, CDR1 is SEHNR, CDR2 FQNEAQ (reference sequence). The CDR3 totals 14 residues. V was pared by 1 base and J by 2 bases, with 9 bases between. The CDR3 region is CASSLGVITYEQYF. Written as DNA, the CDR3 is TGTGCCAGCAGCTTAGGGGTCATAACCTACGAGCAGTACTTC. Supplemented by reference TRBV7-9 and TRBJ2-7, the full variable domain reads DTGVSQNPRHKITKRGQNVTFRCDPISEHNRLYWYRQTLGQGPEFLTYFQNEAQLEKSRLLSDRFSAERPKGSFSTLEIQRTEQGDSAMYLCASSLGVITYEQYFGPGTRLTVT.

Concerning this clone: At the DNA level, this CDR3 is encoded by other sequences in the same sample as well. The chain carries TRBV30 and TRBJ2-5, with TRBD2 matching over 8 bases. Trimming removed 3 bases from V and 2 bases from J; junction bases left unmatched: 2. The CDR3 sequence is 13 residues long. Germline assignment: CDR1 GTSNPN and CDR2 SVGIG (reference sequence). CDR3 nucleotides: TGTGCCTGGAGCGGGGGGGGGCAAGAGACCCAGTACTTC. Amino acids: CAWSGGGQETQYF.

A remark on this clone: In the same sample, other DNA sequences code for this CDR3. The chain joins TRBV5-1 to TRBJ2-7, with 8 bases lining up with TRBD1. V lost 4 bases to trimming and J lost 2 bases; unmatched junction nucleotides: 5. There are 14 residues in the CDR3. Per the germline V gene, CDR1 is SGHRS and CDR2 is YFSETQ. The CDR3 region has the DNA TGCGCCAGCAGCCTTAGGACAGGGACCTACGAGCAGTACTTC. Its protein is CASSLRTGTYEQYF. Filled out from reference TRBV5-1 and TRBJ2-7, the complete variable domain reads KAGVTQTPRYLIKTRGQQVTLSCSPISGHRSVSWYQQTPGQGLQFLFEYFSETQRNKGNFPGRFSGRQFSNSRSEMNVSTLELGDSALYLCASSLRTGTYEQYFGPGTRLTVT.

This rearrangement joins TRBV29-1 to TRBJ1-2; 7 bases are a match to TRBD1. The J segment lost 1 base and the V segment lost 4 bases, leaving 6 bases of the junction unmatched. Germline V gene data show CDR1 as SQVTM and CDR2 as ANQGSEA. The CDR3 runs to 14 residues. CDR3 loop: CSVAGDSFNYGYTF. For the CDR3, the DNA is TGCAGCGTTGCAGGGGACAGTTTTAACTATGGCTACACCTTC.

V and J are TRBV7-3 and TRBJ1-5; no reliable D call. The V and J ends lost 5 bases and 0 bases respectively, with 2 bases between them. CDR3 length: 12 amino acids. Germline CDR1 SGHTA, CDR2 FQGTGA. The CDR3, as DNA: TGTGCCAGCAGCCCTAGCAATCAGCCCCAGCATTTT. This encodes CASSPSNQPQHF.

The rearrangement links TRBV28 to TRBJ2-3; tentative D call: TRBD2 (7 bases). Germline CDR1 MDHEN, CDR2 SYDVKM. The CDR3 length is 15 residues. V gave up 5 bases and J gave up 1 base, with 13 bases separating them. The CDR3 sequence is CASSPGGARTDTQYF. The DNA for the CDR3 is TGTGCCAGCAGTCCGGGGGGCGCTCGCACAGATACGCAGTATTTT.

Worth noting for this clone: Since a much larger clone is just one base distant, this may be a read error. The gene calls are TRBV7-2 and TRBJ1-6; no definite D call. Trimming cost V 5 bases and J 7 bases, with 6 bases left between them. The CDR3 is 12 residues long. CDR1 and CDR2 (germline): SGHTA, FQGNSA. CDR3 in amino acids: CASSPGNSPLHF. The CDR3, as DNA: TGTGCCAGCAGCCCGGGGAATTCACCCCTCCACTTT.

This rearrangement joins TRBV29-1 to TRBJ1-1; TRBD1 is a possible D gene (5 bases). Trimming stripped 6 bases from V and 5 bases from J, with 13 bases between. The CDR3 totals 12 residues. Germline V gene lookup returns CDR1 SQVTM and CDR2 ANQGSEA. CDR3: CSVGWRGTEAFF. In DNA form, the CDR3 reads TGCAGCGTCGGATGGCGGGGGACTGAAGCTTTCTTT.

This chain links TRBV5-1 with TRBJ2-2; possibly TRBD1 for D (6 bases). The CDR3 contains 13 residues. Trimming removed 7 bases from V and 2 bases from J, with 9 bases in between. The germline gives CDR1 SGHRS, CDR2 YFSETQ. This CDR3 is CASGQRNTGELFF. The CDR3 DNA reads as TGCGCCAGCGGACAGCGAAACACCGGGGAGCTGTTTTTT.

The rearrangement joins TRBV6-1 to TRBJ2-7; D is unresolved. V was clipped by 4 bases and J by 4 bases, with 17 bases between them. The CDR3 runs to 15 residues. CDR1 and CDR2 from the germline V gene are MNHNS and SASEGT. The CDR3 nucleotides read TGTGCCAGCAGTGTAACCCCCATAGGGCGGTACGAGCAGTACTTC. Translating gives CASSVTPIGRYEQYF.

The chain is built from TRBV29-1 and TRBJ2-3; unclear D gene. The CDR3 extends over 15 amino acids. Trimming pared 4 bases from V and 0 bases from J, leaving 14 bases between. The germline gives CDR1 SQVTM, CDR2 ANQGSEA. The CDR3 spells CSVVGHIASTDTQYF. The CDR3 bases are TGCAGCGTTGTTGGGCACATAGCTAGCACAGATACGCAGTATTTT.